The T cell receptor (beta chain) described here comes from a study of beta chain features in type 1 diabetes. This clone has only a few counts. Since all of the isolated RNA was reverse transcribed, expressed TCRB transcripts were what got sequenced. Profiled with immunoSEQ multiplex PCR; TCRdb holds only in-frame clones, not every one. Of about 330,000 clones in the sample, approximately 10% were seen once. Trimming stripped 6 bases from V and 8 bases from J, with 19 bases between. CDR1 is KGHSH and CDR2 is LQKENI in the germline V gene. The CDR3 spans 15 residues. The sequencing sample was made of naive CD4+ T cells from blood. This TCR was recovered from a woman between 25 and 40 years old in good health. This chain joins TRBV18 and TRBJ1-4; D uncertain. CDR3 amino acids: CASSLGGVPGEKLFF. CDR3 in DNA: TGTGCCAGCTCCCTTGGCGGGGTGCCAGGAGAAAAACTGTTTTTT.